The 16 T cell receptor beta chains in this list originate from one sample, sequenced in a study of CD8+ T cells in alopecia areata (dated by TCRdb to about 2018). Library preparation employed the immunoSEQ multiplex PCR assay. To provide template for TCR sequencing, every sample had RNA extracted and reverse transcribed into cDNA. Sourced from immuneACCESS, this table was stored by TCRdb with only in-frame sequences that have V and J called. A share of the clones is absent; for the studies checked, an unresolved V gene accounts for under half, and the remainder has no known explanation. Here the sample has about 120,000 clones; less than 80% occur a single time. The ten largest account for around 2.7% of the sample. Sequenced: CD4+ T cells sorted from blood. All receptors derive from a human donor in good health.

The V gene is TRBV30, the J gene TRBJ2-7; D is ambiguous. V lost 0 bases and J lost 3, with 9 bases in between. The CDR3 extends over 13 amino acids. Germline V lookup: CDR1 GTSNPN, CDR2 SVGIG (reference sequence). The CDR3 nucleotides read TGTGCCTGGAGTGTAAACGACCTCTACGAGCAGTACTTC. This translates into CAWSVNDLYEQYF. The full variable domain, rest sourced from reference TRBV30 and TRBJ2-7, is SQTIHQWPATLVQPVGSPLSLECTVEGTSNPNLYWYRQAAGRGLQLLFYSVGIGQISSEVPQNLSASRPQDRQFILSSKKLLLSDSGFYLCAWSVNDLYEQYFGPGTRLTVT.

The chain employs TRBV29-1 and TRBJ2-1; 8 bases are a match to TRBD1. This CDR3 comprises 14 residues. The trim removed 6 bases at V and 6 bases at J, leaving 10 bases unmatched. CDR1 and CDR2 from the germline V gene are SQVTM and ANQGSEA. The CDR3 region is CSVVSGGWGNEQFF. Here the CDR3 DNA reads TGCAGCGTCGTTTCAGGGGGCTGGGGCAATGAGCAGTTCTTC.

V and J are TRBV15 and TRBJ2-1; D is possibly TRBD1 (7 bases). Germline V CDR1 and CDR2: LNHNV, YYDKDF (reference sequence). V was trimmed by 11 bases and J by 7 bases, leaving 21 bases between them. The CDR3 has 14 amino acids. CDR3 region: CAPEVGRGVNEQFF. Written as DNA, the CDR3 is TGTGCCCCGGAAGTGGGCAGGGGGGTAAATGAGCAGTTCTTC.

The CDR3 spells CSVEDRPGQGSSNTEAFF. The CDR3 nucleotides are TGCAGCGTTGAAGATCGGCCGGGACAGGGTAGTTCGAACACTGAAGCTTTCTTT. The chain combines TRBV29-1 with TRBJ1-1; 9 bases align to TRBD1. The CDR3 has 18 residues. CDR1 SQVTM and CDR2 ANQGSEA come from the germline V gene. V lost 0 bases and J lost 1; bases outside the gene matches: 12.

The chain recombines TRBV25-1 with TRBJ2-1; D unclear. V was shortened by 3 bases and J by 12 bases, with 9 bases between the two germline ends. Germline V gene data show CDR1 as MGHDK and CDR2 as SYGVNS. The CDR3 is made up of 11 amino acids. CDR3 loop: CASSDLQWQFF. CDR3 bases: TGTGCCAGCAGTGATCTCCAATGGCAGTTCTTC.

This clone was detected once. The gene calls are TRBV18 and TRBJ2-1; D might be TRBD1 (6 bases). Trimming shortened V by 3 bases and J by 0 bases, and 12 bases separated the two germline ends. This CDR3 is 16 amino acids long. The germline gives CDR1 KGHSH, CDR2 LQKENI. CDR3 sequence reads: CASSPARGSSYNEQFF. CDR3 DNA: TGTGCCAGCTCACCCGCCAGGGGAAGCTCCTACAATGAGCAGTTCTTC.

This clone is judged medium-sized. V usage is TRBV2 and J usage is TRBJ2-3; D might be TRBD1 or TRBD2, each matching 6 bases. The V and J ends lost 1 base and 8 bases respectively, with 10 bases between them. The CDR3 is 13 residues long. The germline V gene has CDR1 SNHLY and CDR2 FYNNEI. CDR3 amino acids: CASSEVEGVTQYF. CDR3 DNA: TGTGCCAGCAGTGAAGTGGAGGGGGTTACGCAGTATTTT. Full variable domain (outside the CDR3, taken from reference TRBV2 and TRBJ2-3): EPEVTQTPSHQVTQMGQEVILRCVPISNHLYFYWYRQILGQKVEFLVSFYNNEISEKSEIFDDQFSVERPDGSNFTLKIRSTKLEDSAMYFCASSEVEGVTQYFGPGTRLTVL.

The chain has TRBV28 and TRBJ1-2, with TRBD1 matching over 7 bases. Germline loops: CDR1 MDHEN, CDR2 SYDVKM. The junction had 4 bases not matched to a gene; V was cut back by 2 bases and J by 7 bases. This CDR3 comprises 13 residues. The DNA for the CDR3 is TGTGCCAGCAGTTTACAGACAGGGCTTGGCTACACCTTC. Translating gives CASSLQTGLGYTF.

The V call is TRBV30, the J call TRBJ2-7, with a possible D match to TRBD2 (5 bases). V lost 5 bases, J lost 3 bases, and 11 bases lay in between. Germline lookup yields CDR1 GTSNPN and CDR2 SVGIG (reference sequence). This CDR3 is 12 amino acids long. The CDR3 DNA sequence: TGTGCCTGGGTGGGTCGGGGCTACGAGCAGTACTTC. This codes for CAWVGRGYEQYF.

In DNA form, the CDR3 reads TGTGCCTGGAGTGTAATGGGTAGCAATCAGCCCCAGCATTTT. Its translation: CAWSVMGSNQPQHF. V is TRBV30 and J is TRBJ1-5; D is unresolved. Germline-derived CDR1 and CDR2 are GTSNPN and SVGIG (reference sequence). V lost 0 bases to trimming and J lost 0 bases, with 6 bases between them. The CDR3 is made up of 14 amino acids.

The rearrangement joins TRBV2 to TRBJ2-1; the D is unclear. CDR1 and CDR2 (germline): SNHLY, FYNNEI. The V end was cut by 4 bases, the J end by 4 bases, with 5 bases between. The CDR3 loop spans 12 amino acids. CDR3 bases: TGTGCCAGCAGTGGGGATTACAATGAGCAGTTCTTC. Its translation: CASSGDYNEQFF.

The CDR3 spells CASRGQGQEEQYF. CDR3 bases: TGTGCCAGCAGAGGACAGGGGCAAGAAGAGCAGTACTTC. The rearrangement links TRBV25-1 to TRBJ2-7; 9 nucleotides match TRBD1. Per the germline V gene, CDR1 is MGHDK and CDR2 is SYGVNS. The junction had 7 bases not matched to a gene; V was cut back by 6 bases and J by 7 bases. The length of the CDR3 is 13 residues.

The genes are TRBV30 and TRBJ1-2; possibly TRBD1 for D (5 bases). With 7 bases removed from V and 7 bases from J, the gap between germline ends came to 16 bases. The CDR3 contains 12 residues. CDR1 is GTSNPN, CDR2 SVGIG, per germline (reference sequence). The CDR3 DNA is TGTGCCTTCGATTTTGGTGGGACTGGCTACACCTTC. Its translation: CAFDFGGTGYTF.

The J gene is TRBJ1-2, the V gene TRBV6-6; no firm D call. The V and J ends lost 8 bases and 8 bases respectively, with 24 bases between them. This CDR3 is 15 amino acids long. Germline V gene data show CDR1 as MNHNY and CDR2 as SVGAGI (reference sequence). In nucleotides, the CDR3 is TGTGCCAGCCGCTCCCCCGCCGAGGCGAGCGGGGGCTACACCTTC. Translated: CASRSPAEASGGYTF.

The genes are TRBV6-1 and TRBJ2-2; D might be TRBD1 or TRBD2, each matching 5 bases. Trimming stripped 5 bases from V and 4 bases from J, with 11 bases between. This CDR3 has 14 residues. Germline V lookup: CDR1 MNHNS, CDR2 SASEGT. Here the CDR3 reads CASSWDGFTGELFF. The DNA for the CDR3 is TGTGCCAGCAGTTGGGACGGTTTCACCGGGGAGCTGTTTTTT.

The chain carries TRBV30 and TRBJ1-1, with D uncertain. The CDR3 has 13 residues. CDR1 and CDR2 from the germline V gene are GTSNPN and SVGIG (reference sequence). V was cut by 0 bases and J by 5 bases, with 10 bases left in between. This CDR3 is CAWSVPGVTEAFF. CDR3 in DNA: TGTGCCTGGAGTGTACCTGGGGTTACTGAAGCTTTCTTT. Looking up the rest from reference TRBV30 and TRBJ1-1 gives the full variable domain: SQTIHQWPATLVQPVGSPLSLECTVEGTSNPNLYWYRQAAGRGLQLLFYSVGIGQISSEVPQNLSASRPQDRQFILSSKKLLLSDSGFYLCAWSVPGVTEAFFGQGTRLTVV.